These 30 T cell receptor beta chains came from one sample sequenced in a study of CD4 T cells in relation to SARS-CoV-2 and coronaviruses. The assay was immunoSEQ multiplex PCR, and TCRdb's table has in-frame clones only and misses some. This sample carries 40,000 to 50,000 clones, over 75% of them seen once, and the ten largest clones take less than 1.5%. The antigens of these receptors remain unknown. The sample taken for sequencing was naive CD4+ T cells from PBMCs, cultured in vitro. Regarding subset: naive CD4+ T cells isolated by negative enrichment. These receptors all come from an adult with COVID-19.

The CDR3 bases are TGTGCCAGCAGTCTTCGGGAGCAGTTCTTC. Protein sequence: CASSLREQFF. The genes are TRBV28 and TRBJ2-1; no reliable D call. V was trimmed by 5 bases and J by 10 bases, leaving 6 bases between them. CDR1 is MDHEN and CDR2 is SYDVKM in the germline V gene. The CDR3 has 10 amino acids.

The chain combines TRBV19 with TRBJ2-1; the match to TRBD2 covers 8 bases. Germline CDR1 reads LNHDA; CDR2 reads SQIVND (reference sequence). The CDR3 has 12 residues. V shed 9 bases, J shed 4 bases, and the junction held 2 bases outside the gene matches. CDR3 residues: CASRGRYNEQFF. In DNA form, the CDR3 reads TGTGCCAGCCGCGGGAGGTACAATGAGCAGTTCTTC. The full variable domain, in which reference TRBV19 and TRBJ2-1 provide the parts outside the CDR3, is DGGITQSPKYLFRKEGQNVTLSCEQNLNHDAMYWYRQDPGQGLRLIYYSQIVNDFQKGDIAEGYSVSREKKESFPLTVTSAQKNPTAFYLCASRGRYNEQFFGPGTRLTVL.

This sequence joins TRBV28 and TRBJ2-7; D not certain. V was shortened by 9 bases and J by 6 bases, with 15 bases between the two germline ends. CDR1 and CDR2 (germline): MDHEN, SYDVKM. CDR3 length: 12 residues. DNA of the CDR3: TGTGCCAGTAACCGTGCGGCAGCCGAGCAGTACTTC. The encoded protein is CASNRAAAEQYF.

This chain uses TRBV18 with TRBJ2-7; TRBD2 agrees at 11 bases. The CDR3 runs 17 residues. J was trimmed by 3 bases and V by 2 bases; bases with no gene match: 9. Per germline, CDR1 KGHSH and CDR2 LQKENI. For the CDR3, the DNA is TGTGCCAGCTCACCAAATTCCGGGACTAGCGGAAACTACGAGCAGTACTTC. Translating gives CASSPNSGTSGNYEQYF. Combining the CDR3 with reference TRBV18 and TRBJ2-7 gives the whole variable domain NAGVMQNPRHLVRRRGQEARLRCSPMKGHSHVYWYRQLPEEGLKFMVYLQKENIIDESGMPKERFSAEFPKEGPSILRIQQVVRGDSAAYFCASSPNSGTSGNYEQYFGPGTRLTVT.

The CDR3 reads CAWSPDRGNSPLHF. The CDR3 bases are TGTGCCTGGAGTCCGGACAGGGGAAATTCACCCCTCCACTTT. The chain carries TRBV30 and TRBJ1-6; TRBD1 matches 9 bases. The CDR3 is 14 residues long. From germline, CDR1 is GTSNPN and CDR2 SVGIG (reference sequence). V lost 2 bases to trimming and J lost 7 bases; unmatched junction nucleotides: 3.

The V and J genes are TRBV3-1 (or the pseudogene TRBV3-2) and TRBJ2-1; D is unresolved. V dropped 3 bases and J dropped 0 bases, with 6 bases sitting between them. This CDR3 comprises 14 residues. Germline V gene data show CDR1 as LGHDT and CDR2 as YNNKEL (reference sequence). CDR3 region: CASSHWGSYNEQFF. Here the CDR3 DNA reads TGTGCCAGCAGCCATTGGGGCTCCTACAATGAGCAGTTCTTC.

This clone was counted only a few times. V and J are TRBV29-1 and TRBJ2-1; D possibly corresponds to TRBD1 (5 bases). V shed 8 bases and J shed 4 bases, with 9 bases lying between them. The CDR3 is 11 amino acids. In germline, CDR1 is SQVTM, CDR2 ANQGSEA. CDR3: CSLQGYNEQFF. CDR3 bases: TGCAGCCTCCAGGGTTACAATGAGCAGTTCTTC.

This clone was counted between two and nine times. This chain joins TRBV5-1 and TRBJ1-2; possibly TRBD1 for D (5 bases). V lost 0 bases, J lost 8 bases, and 17 bases lay in between. The CDR3 length is 15 residues. Germline values: CDR1 SGHRS, CDR2 YFSETQ. This chain's CDR3 is CASSLEGGQGRGYTF. CDR3 nucleotides: TGCGCCAGCAGCTTGGAAGGCGGGCAGGGTCGCGGCTACACCTTC.

In this sample, this clone turned up a few times. V and J are TRBV5-4 and TRBJ1-2, with TRBD1 as a possible D gene (5 bases). The CDR3 is 12 amino acids. With 0 bases removed from V and 7 bases from J, the gap between germline ends came to 7 bases. The germline V gene encodes CDR1 SGHNT and CDR2 YYREEE (reference sequence). CDR3 nucleotides: TGTGCCAGCAGCTTGGGGGGGGTTGGCTACACCTTC. It encodes CASSLGGVGYTF.

V is TRBV28 and J is TRBJ1-1; D is uncertain. The V gene's germline CDR1 is MDHEN and CDR2 SYDVKM. The CDR3 is 15 amino acids. V was trimmed by 2 bases and J by 4 bases, leaving 14 bases between them. CDR3 DNA: TGTGCCAGCAGTTTAAGTAGGTCTTCGGGCACTGAAGCTTTCTTT. It translates to CASSLSRSSGTEAFF.

The CDR3 DNA reads TGTGCCAGCAGCCAAGGACAGAACATTCAGTACTTC. Protein sequence: CASSQGQNIQYF. V gene TRBV3-1 (or the pseudogene TRBV3-2) combines with J gene TRBJ2-4; D may be TRBD1 (5 bases). Trimming took off 1 base at V and 7 bases at J, with 5 bases between the two ends. Germline CDR1 reads LGHDT; CDR2 reads YNNKEL (reference sequence). The CDR3 runs 12 residues.

This rearrangement joins TRBV6-2 or TRBV6-3 to TRBJ1-5; D possibly corresponds to TRBD1 (6 bases). The germline V gene has CDR1 MNHEY and CDR2 SVGEGT. The CDR3 is made up of 14 amino acids. V lost 2 bases, J lost 4 bases, and 9 bases lay in between. The CDR3 coding sequence is TGTGCCAGCAGTTACGGGGGGCGAAATCAGCCCCAGCATTTT. Its protein product is CASSYGGRNQPQHF.

This clone was observed a single time. V is TRBV4-3 and J is TRBJ2-2, with TRBD1 as a possible D gene (6 bases). The CDR3 totals 16 residues. Germline CDR1 reads LGHNA; CDR2 reads YSLEER. V was clipped by 0 bases and J by 1 base, with 9 bases between them. DNA of the CDR3: TGCGCCAGCAGCCAAGAGACAGGAGGGAACACCGGGGAGCTGTTTTTT. It codes for CASSQETGGNTGELFF.

The chain carries TRBV14 and TRBJ2-7, with D perhaps matching TRBD2 (6 bases). Trimming stripped 1 base from V and 0 bases from J, with 13 bases between. Germline assignment: CDR1 SGHDN and CDR2 FVKESK. The length of the CDR3 is 16 residues. CDR3 DNA: TGTGCCAGCAGCCAAGGAGCGGGTATAAGCTCCTACGAGCAGTACTTC. Protein: CASSQGAGISSYEQYF.

This chain connects TRBV4-1 to TRBJ2-4; possible D gene TRBD1, 6 bases. V lost 1 base to trimming and J lost 3 bases, with 16 bases between them. CDR1 is MGHRA, CDR2 YSYEKL, per germline. CDR3 length equals 17 residues. CDR3 in DNA: TGCGCCAGCAGCCAAGGAGGGACAAAAGGGGACAAAAACATTCAGTACTTC. Protein: CASSQGGTKGDKNIQYF.

In this sample, this clone turned up a few times. The gene calls are TRBV7-3 and TRBJ2-2; perhaps TRBD2 as D (5 bases). V was cut by 2 bases and J by 7 bases, with 8 bases left in between. The V gene's germline CDR1 is SGHTA and CDR2 FQGTGA. The length of the CDR3 is 13 residues. DNA for the CDR3: TGTGCCAGCAGCTTATACGGAGGCGGGGAGCTGTTTTTT. It codes for CASSLYGGGELFF.

The chain couples TRBV6-5 to TRBJ2-3; D gene ambiguous. This CDR3 region has 16 residues. CDR1 MNHEY and CDR2 SVGAGI come from the germline V gene. V was clipped by 2 bases and J by 0 bases, with 12 bases between them. The CDR3 DNA is TGTGCCAGCAGTTACGATCTGGCTGGAAGCACAGATACGCAGTATTTT. This translates into CASSYDLAGSTDTQYF.

The chain recombines TRBV28 with TRBJ2-5; D tentatively fits TRBD1 or TRBD2 (5 bases each). Per the germline V gene, CDR1 is MDHEN and CDR2 is SYDVKM. The CDR3 runs to 13 residues. V was cut by 5 bases and J by 2 bases, with 9 bases left in between. The CDR3 region is CASSMGRQETQYF. The CDR3 nucleotides read TGTGCCAGCAGTATGGGACGTCAAGAGACCCAGTACTTC.

The J gene is TRBJ2-7, the V gene TRBV7-2; 14 bases line up with TRBD2. The CDR3 is made up of 14 amino acids. Trimming at V came to 5 bases and at J to 6 bases, leaving 3 bases not matched to a gene. Germline V lookup: CDR1 SGHTA, CDR2 FQGNSA. Here the CDR3 reads CASSPGTSGSEQYF. The CDR3 DNA reads as TGTGCCAGCAGCCCAGGGACTAGCGGGAGCGAGCAGTACTTC.

The chain uses TRBV23-1 and TRBJ2-3; TRBD2 matches at 11 bases. TRBV23-1 is treated as an ORF (open reading frame) with a function not yet certain. CDR3 length: 16 residues. Unmatched junction bases numbered 7, after V lost 6 bases and J lost 2 bases. CDR3 DNA: TGCGCCAGCAGCAAAACTAGCGGGAGTGTCACAGATACGCAGTATTTT. It yields the protein CASSKTSGSVTDTQYF.

The chain carries TRBV19 and TRBJ2-1; 11 nucleotides align to TRBD2. CDR3 length: 12 amino acids. J lost 9 bases, V lost 6 bases, and 1 base had no gene match. Germline CDR1 and CDR2: LNHDA and SQIVND (reference sequence). CDR3 coding DNA: TGTGCCAGTAGGCTAGCGGGAGGTGAGCAGTTCTTC. This gives the protein CASRLAGGEQFF. Looking up the rest from reference TRBV19 and TRBJ2-1 gives the full variable domain: DGGITQSPKYLFRKEGQNVTLSCEQNLNHDAMYWYRQDPGQGLRLIYYSQIVNDFQKGDIAEGYSVSREKKESFPLTVTSAQKNPTAFYLCASRLAGGEQFFGPGTRLTVL.

V usage is TRBV5-1 and J usage is TRBJ2-3; 13 nucleotides match TRBD2. The J segment lost 3 bases and the V segment lost 0 bases, leaving 7 bases of the junction unmatched. Looked up from germline, CDR1 is SGHRS and CDR2 is YFSETQ. This CDR3 contains 18 residues. CDR3 bases: TGCGCCAGCAGCTTGGCACAAGGGACTAGCGGGATAACAGATACGCAGTATTTT. Translating it yields CASSLAQGTSGITDTQYF.

The V gene is TRBV3-1 (or the pseudogene TRBV3-2), the J gene TRBJ1-2; D not resolved. The germline V gene has CDR1 LGHDT and CDR2 YNNKEL (reference sequence). V was pared by 4 bases and J by 5 bases, with 23 bases between. The CDR3 contains 17 residues. In DNA, the CDR3 is TGTGCCAGCAGCCCTTCAAGGAACAGCGCCAGATGGTATGGCTACACCTTC. Protein sequence: CASSPSRNSARWYGYTF.

The chain combines TRBV18 with TRBJ2-7; 9 bases fit TRBD2. The J segment lost 1 base and the V segment lost 6 bases, leaving 19 bases of the junction unmatched. This CDR3 contains 19 residues. Germline values: CDR1 KGHSH, CDR2 LQKENI. In nucleotides, the CDR3 is TGTGCCAGCTCGGATCGTTCTAGCGGGGAACTCGTTAGGTCCTACGAGCAGTACTTC. Translated: CASSDRSSGELVRSYEQYF.

This clone is a singleton in its sample. The CDR3 nucleotides are TGTGCCAGCAGCCAAGCCGGGACTAGCCAAGAGACCCAGTACTTC. It is translated as CASSQAGTSQETQYF. V is TRBV3-1 (or the pseudogene TRBV3-2) and J is TRBJ2-5, with TRBD2 matching 8 bases. The CDR3 contains 15 residues. After removal of 1 base from V and 1 base from J, the junction contained 2 bases not matched to a gene. Germline values: CDR1 LGHDT, CDR2 YNNKEL (reference sequence).

The chain recombines TRBV28 with TRBJ2-3; 13 bases are a match to TRBD2. With V trimmed by 8 bases and J by 14 bases, 13 bases remained unmatched. There are 14 residues in the CDR3. CDR1 and CDR2 from the germline V gene are MDHEN and SYDVKM. CDR3 sequence: CASHTSGRAGIPYF. The CDR3 region has the DNA TGTGCCAGCCACACTAGCGGGAGGGCGGGGATACCGTATTTT.

This clone was observed once. The chain links TRBV11-3 to TRBJ2-2; D assignment may be TRBD1 or TRBD2 (5 bases each). With 5 bases removed from V and 2 bases from J, the gap between germline ends came to 12 bases. The CDR3 is 15 residues long. CDR1 and CDR2 (germline): SGHNT, YENEEA. Here the CDR3 DNA reads TGTGCCAGCAGCCCCGGGACGGCAAACACCGGGGAGCTGTTTTTT. Protein: CASSPGTANTGELFF.

This clone occurred a few times. This chain uses TRBV19 with TRBJ1-5; D uncertain. Trimming took off 3 bases at V and 3 bases at J, with 12 bases between the two ends. CDR1 is LNHDA and CDR2 is SQIVND in the germline V gene (reference sequence). The CDR3 runs 15 residues. The CDR3 loop reads CASSMVGLYNQPQHF. CDR3 nucleotide sequence: TGTGCCAGTAGTATGGTTGGACTCTACAATCAGCCCCAGCATTTT.

DNA of the CDR3: TGTGCCAGCAGTTACAGTATTAGTTCTCAGATCGGGGGCTACACCTTC. It codes for CASSYSISSQIGGYTF. V usage is TRBV6-6 and J usage is TRBJ1-2; unclear D gene. The CDR3 is made up of 16 amino acids. V was shortened by 2 bases and J by 8 bases, with 21 bases between the two germline ends. CDR1 and CDR2 (germline): MNHNY, SVGAGI (reference sequence).

The chain employs TRBV5-4 and TRBJ2-2, with a weak D call TRBD2 (6 bases). The length of the CDR3 is 13 residues. Germline values: CDR1 SGHNT, CDR2 YYREEE (reference sequence). V lost 3 bases and J lost 4, with 7 bases in between. Here the CDR3 DNA reads TGTGCCAGCAGCTCGGGACTCACCGGGGAGCTGTTTTTT. It is translated as CASSSGLTGELFF.